Each of the 9 T cell receptor beta chains below was sequenced from the same sample in a study of CD8 T cells in Susac syndrome. Random hexamers were used to reverse transcribe an amount of roughly 0.5 to 1 ug RNA. TCRdb called the immunoSEQ multiplex PCR reads again in MiXCR, with one record for every CDR3 protein. In the table there are about 200,000 distinct CDR3 sequences, 90% to 95% of which are singletons. The sequenced material came from CD4+ T cells from PBMCs. These TCRs come from a human donor with multiple sclerosis.

This chain connects TRBV7-3 to TRBJ2-7, with unresolved D. Germline-derived CDR1 and CDR2 are SGHTA and FQGTGA. This CDR3 has 15 amino acids. V lost 5 bases and J 0 bases, leaving 14 bases between the germline ends. The CDR3 region is CASSLRPTSSYEQYF. CDR3 nucleotides: TGTGCCAGCAGCCTCCGACCGACCAGCTCCTACGAGCAGTACTTC.

V is TRBV29-1 and J is TRBJ1-1; D not certain. The V and J ends lost 4 bases and 4 bases respectively, with 7 bases between them. This CDR3 spans 11 amino acids. Germline assignment: CDR1 SQVTM and CDR2 ANQGSEA. The chain's CDR3 is CSVGASTEAFF. The CDR3 bases are TGCAGCGTTGGAGCGTCCACTGAAGCTTTCTTT.

J is TRBJ1-2 and V is TRBV3-1; 9 nucleotides line up with TRBD1. The V segment lost 0 bases and the J segment 5 bases; nucleotides outside the gene matches: 4. The germline V gene encodes CDR1 LGHDT and CDR2 YNNKEL (reference sequence). The CDR3 loop spans 15 amino acids. CDR3 sequence reads: CASSQEGQGPYGYTF. Written as DNA, the CDR3 is TGTGCCAGCAGCCAAGAGGGACAGGGACCGTATGGCTACACCTTC.

This chain links TRBV25-1 with TRBJ1-4; D unclear. Germline values: CDR1 MGHDK, CDR2 SYGVNS. The V gene lost 3 bases and the J gene lost 5 bases, with 7 bases spanning the gap. This CDR3 has 13 residues. The CDR3 is CASSEVGNEKLFF. The CDR3 DNA is TGTGCCAGCAGTGAGGTCGGAAATGAAAAACTGTTTTTT. Full variable domain (missing parts from reference TRBV25-1 and TRBJ1-4): EADIYQTPRYLVIGTGKKITLECSQTMGHDKMYWYQQDPGMELHLIHYSYGVNSTEKGDLSSESTVSRIRTEHFPLTLESARPSHTSQYLCASSEVGNEKLFFGSGTQLSVL.

The V and J genes are TRBV5-1 and TRBJ2-4, with D tentatively TRBD1 (5 bases). Germline CDR1 is SGHRS and CDR2 is YFSETQ. The length of the CDR3 is 16 residues. Trimming stripped 6 bases from V and 0 bases from J, with 16 bases between. The CDR3 DNA follows: TGCGCCAGCACTATACGGACATTACTAGCCAAAAACATTCAGTACTTC. Translated, it gives CASTIRTLLAKNIQYF.

This chain links TRBV12-3 or TRBV12-4 with TRBJ2-2; 8 bases align to TRBD2. This CDR3 has 16 residues. The J segment lost 5 bases and the V segment lost 4 bases, leaving 9 bases of the junction unmatched. The CDR3 coding sequence is TGTGCCAGCAGTTCCCCAGCGGGGGCCTCGACCGGGGAGCTGTTTTTT. Translating gives CASSSPAGASTGELFF.

The table lists this clonotype with a count of one. The rearrangement joins TRBV29-1 to TRBJ1-2; D gene unclear. This CDR3 region has 12 residues. CDR1 SQVTM and CDR2 ANQGSEA come from the germline V gene. V was cut by 3 bases and J by 0 bases, with 5 bases left in between. CDR3 nucleotide sequence: TGCAGCGTTGACAGGCCTAACTATGGCTACACCTTC. Translation gives CSVDRPNYGYTF.

The CDR3 bases are TGCAGCGCATCCCGGGACAACTATGGCTACACCTTC. Translated, it gives CSASRDNYGYTF. V usage is TRBV29-1 and J usage is TRBJ1-2; TRBD1 is a possible D gene (5 bases). CDR1 is SQVTM and CDR2 is ANQGSEA in the germline V gene. The CDR3 is made up of 12 amino acids. Trimming cost V 7 bases and J 2 bases, with 11 bases left between them.

The rearrangement joins TRBV29-1 to TRBJ1-2; no definite D call. The length of the CDR3 is 14 residues. V lost 6 bases and J lost 4, with 18 bases in between. Germline CDR1 is SQVTM and CDR2 is ANQGSEA. The CDR3 DNA is TGCAGCGTCCCGGTCGGTCCCAATGCCTATGGCTACACCTTC. This gives the protein CSVPVGPNAYGYTF.